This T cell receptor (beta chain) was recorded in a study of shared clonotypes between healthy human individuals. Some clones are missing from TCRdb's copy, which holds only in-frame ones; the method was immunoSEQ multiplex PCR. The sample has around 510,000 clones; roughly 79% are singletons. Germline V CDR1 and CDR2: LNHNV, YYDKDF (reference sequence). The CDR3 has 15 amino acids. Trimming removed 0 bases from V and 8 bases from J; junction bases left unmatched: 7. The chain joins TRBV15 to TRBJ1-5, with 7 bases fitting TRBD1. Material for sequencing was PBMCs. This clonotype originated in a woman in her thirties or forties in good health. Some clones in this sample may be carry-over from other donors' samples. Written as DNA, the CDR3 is TGTGCCACCAGCAGAGATAGGGGGCAGGGGAAGCCCCAGCATTTT. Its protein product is CATSRDRGQGKPQHF.